This TCR beta chain was identified in a study of Tregs in tolerant kidney transplant recipients. Study-level information: An approximately three-day belatacept mixed lymphocyte reaction, sometimes plus 5-day graft donor restimulation, preceded CD4+CD25+CD127- sorting. Findings of the study overall: This study did not directly address biological reproducibility. Findings come from small patient numbers and require larger validation.

Sequencing used immunoSEQ multiplex PCR; TCRdb keeps in-frame clones, though not all of them. Of just under 45,000 clones in the sample, 95% to 96% were seen once. The CDR3 runs 14 residues. V was cut by 3 bases and J by 2 bases, with 8 bases left in between. Germline V gene data show CDR1 as SGHRS and CDR2 as YFSETQ. With regard to this clone: The antigen is undetermined.

The sequence derives from a human donor in good health. Specimen: Tregs from blood cultured with allogeneic cells. This chain connects TRBV5-1 to TRBJ2-2, with D perhaps matching TRBD1 (5 bases). The CDR3 DNA reads TGCGCCAGCAGCTATCAGGGAAACACCGGGGAGCTGTTTTTT. Encoded protein: CASSYQGNTGELFF. The full variable domain, in which reference TRBV5-1 and TRBJ2-2 provide the parts outside the CDR3, is KAGVTQTPRYLIKTRGQQVTLSCSPISGHRSVSWYQQTPGQGLQFLFEYFSETQRNKGNFPGRFSGRQFSNSRSEMNVSTLELGDSALYLCASSYQGNTGELFFGEGSRLTVL.